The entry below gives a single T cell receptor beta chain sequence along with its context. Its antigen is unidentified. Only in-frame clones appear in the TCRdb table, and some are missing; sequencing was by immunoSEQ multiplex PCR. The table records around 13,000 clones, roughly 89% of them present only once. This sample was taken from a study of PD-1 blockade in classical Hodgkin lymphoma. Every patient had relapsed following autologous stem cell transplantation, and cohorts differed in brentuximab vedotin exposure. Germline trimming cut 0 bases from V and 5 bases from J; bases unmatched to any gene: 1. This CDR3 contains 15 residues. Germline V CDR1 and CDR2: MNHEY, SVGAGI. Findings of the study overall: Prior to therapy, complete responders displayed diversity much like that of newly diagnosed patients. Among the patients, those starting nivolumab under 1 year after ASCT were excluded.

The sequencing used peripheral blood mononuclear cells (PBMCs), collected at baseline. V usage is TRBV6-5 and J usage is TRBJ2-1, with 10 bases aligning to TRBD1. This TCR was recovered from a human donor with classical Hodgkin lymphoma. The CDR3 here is CASSYSGQGNNEQFF. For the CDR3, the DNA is TGTGCCAGCAGTTACTCGGGACAGGGGAACAATGAGCAGTTCTTC.